What follows is one T cell receptor (beta chain) and its context. Ten or more counts support this clonotype. The antigen this receptor binds is unknown. No base quality values were provided; no much bigger clone lies one nucleotide off. The hyperthyroidism patients were between 18 and 65 years old and newly diagnosed, with a disease duration of less than 2 months. Exclusion was applied to patients with uncontrolled infections, other autoimmune diseases, pregnancy or lactation. Diagnoses were based on clinical symptoms, serum thyroxine and TRAb, thyroid ultrasound and orbital computed tomography. For progressor patients, blood was drawn at the first diagnosis of hyperthyroidism, before any ophthalmopathy symptoms had appeared. PBMCs were separated from around 9.1 ml of fresh peripheral blood using Ficoll-Paque density gradient centrifugation. Progressor patients were first diagnosed with Graves' hyperthyroidism and then developed ophthalmopathy during follow-up. Total RNA was extracted with Trizol reagent, and quality was checked on an Agilent 2100 Bioanalyzer.

The entry originates in a study of T cells in Graves' hyperthyroidism and ophthalmopathy (dated by TCRdb to about 2019). General notes on the study: Peripheral blood samples were taken at initial diagnosis, before any treatment was given. The paper describes TCR Vbeta CDR3 sequencing of 140 or so peripheral blood samples, made up of some 40 ophthalmopathy patients, roughly 72 hyperthyroidism patients and 17 progressor patients. To identify distinguishing TCR V-J signatures, a discovery cohort of roughly 100 patients was used, comprising 40 to 45 with Graves' ophthalmopathy and approximately 58 with stable Graves' hyperthyroidism. Once sampling was done, hyperthyroidism patients were given methimazole at a starting dose of 30 mg daily, whereas ophthalmopathy patients were given high-dose intravenous methylprednisolone. Whether ophthalmopathy could be predicted prospectively was tested in an independent validation cohort made up of fewer than 20 hyperthyroidism patients plus 17 patients who later progressed to ophthalmopathy. The roughly 90 discovery patients were divided at random into training and test sets in a 7:3 ratio. Thyroid tissue and blood T-cell repertoires from several Graves' hyperthyroidism patients were also compared in the study.

The TCR beta CDR3 regions were amplified from RNA transcripts. The TCR CDR3 was subjected to a first round of RT-PCR using the HTBI primer set and the Qiagen OneStep RT-PCR kit. Libraries were constructed in a second round of multiplex PCR, after which size selection and purification were carried out. Libraries were sequenced paired-end with 100 bp reads on an Illumina HiSeq2000. The study's own analysis went as follows. SOAPnuke was used to process the raw data, throwing out any read that contained adapters or uncalled bases, had a mean Phred below 15, or lacked an exact constant-primer or identifier match. High-quality paired reads were merged with COPE v1.2.5, and unique nucleotide sequences were defined as clonotypes. Clonotypes were aligned to IMGT TRBV, TRBD and TRBJ reference segments using MiTCR v1.1. Analysis was restricted to V-J combinations with a frequency above 0.0001, which covered about 99% of repertoires. A TCS score was defined as the ratio of F50 (clonal expansion) to E x V (chaos), with BLOSUM62-based TCRdist applied between CDR3 peptides within each V-J. Welch's t-statistics and random forest reduced around 520 V-J features to 13, which were used in a naive Bayes classifier (R e1071). TCRdb handled the public reads itself, with Q25 trimming in fastp and clone calling in MiXCR, and kept productive beta chains. One record per CDR3 amino acid sequence lists the most common genes and DNA. These V and J calls are TCRdb output, not the study's own analysis. The sample profile shows approximately 270,000 distinct CDR3 sequences; more than 12% of them were found once. 10% to 15% of the sample comes from the top ten.

On the study overall, not on this receptor specifically: In cross-validation, a model built on a 13 V-J signature told ophthalmopathy apart from stable hyperthyroidism with about 90% sensitivity and roughly 83% specificity, and in testing the same model reached 80%/75%. No statistical method was used to fix the sample size in advance, and group allocation was not hidden from the investigators. Blood samples also contained most of the expanded thyroid clonotypes (frequency above 0.001), which suggests that blood repertoires may reflect thyroid immune responses. During validation, the model predicted progression to ophthalmopathy a median of approximately 6 months ahead of onset, with just under 71% sensitivity and under 85% specificity.

Source material: blood. The source of this sequence is a woman aged 40 to 49 with Graves' hyperthyroidism that later progressed to Graves' ophthalmopathy.

The nucleotide sequence is given as TGTGCCACCAGCAGAGAATCTGAGACCCAGTACTTC. Translated, it gives CATSRESETQYF. The rearrangement joined TRBV15 to TRBJ2-5, with no D gene named confidently. V loses 0 bases, J loses 5 bases, and the germline ends lie 4 bases apart. CDR1 and CDR2, looked up from the germline V gene (reference sequence), are LNHNV and YYDKDF. The CDR3, from cysteine to phenylalanine, totals 12 residues. The DNA shown is the 36-base CDR3, in frame from base 1.